The rows below give T cell receptor beta chains drawn from one sample of a study of blood T cell repertoires in COVID-19. TCRdb's copy holds only in-frame clones and misses some; the assay was immunoSEQ multiplex PCR. Among approximately 330,000 clones listed, about nine tenths were seen once. The sequenced sample consisted of peripheral blood. These receptors all stem from a man between 25 and 39 years old with COVID-19, enrolled during active disease. Both conserved end residues are part of each CDR3. Each record gives: D gene, V gene, J gene, clone size, CDR3 protein, CDR3 DNA. A D gene is named only where the DNA matches it firmly. Size is omitted from some rows. Given values are once, few, many or a class for expanded clones.

d_call: TRBD1; v_call: TRBV7-2; j_call: TRBJ1-2; clone_size: -; cdr3_aa: CASSIDRAGYTF; cdr3_nt: TGTGCCAGCAGCATCGACAGGGCTGGCTACACCTTC
d_call: -; v_call: TRBV6-1; j_call: TRBJ2-1; clone_size: -; cdr3_aa: CASSDRPAGYNEQFF; cdr3_nt: TGTGCCAGCAGTGATCGACCAGCGGGTTACAATGAGCAGTTCTTC
d_call: -; v_call: TRBV5-4; j_call: TRBJ2-2; clone_size: -; cdr3_aa: CASSLASKRGTGELFF; cdr3_nt: TGTGCCAGCAGCTTGGCGTCAAAGCGAGGGACCGGGGAGCTGTTTTTT
d_call: -; v_call: TRBV27; j_call: TRBJ2-3; clone_size: -; cdr3_aa: CASSLLPGDTQYF; cdr3_nt: TGTGCCAGCAGTTTATTACCGGGAGATACGCAGTATTTT
d_call: -; v_call: TRBV7-8; j_call: TRBJ2-1; clone_size: -; cdr3_aa: CASSLGRGSYNEQFF; cdr3_nt: TGTGCCAGCAGCTTAGGTAGGGGCAGCTACAATGAGCAGTTCTTC
d_call: TRBD1; v_call: TRBV4-3; j_call: TRBJ1-6; clone_size: -; cdr3_aa: CASSQDVRWDRGYNSPLHF; cdr3_nt: TGCGCCAGCAGCCAAGACGTGCGTTGGGACAGGGGCTATAATTCACCCCTCCACTTT
d_call: -; v_call: TRBV7-2; j_call: TRBJ1-2; clone_size: -; cdr3_aa: CASSVDRVYGYTF; cdr3_nt: TGTGCCAGCAGCGTCGACAGAGTCTATGGCTACACCTTC
d_call: TRBD2; v_call: TRBV6-5; j_call: TRBJ2-7; clone_size: -; cdr3_aa: CASRETSGRNYEQYF; cdr3_nt: TGTGCCAGCAGGGAGACTAGCGGGAGGAACTACGAGCAGTACTTC
d_call: TRBD2; v_call: TRBV5-4; j_call: TRBJ2-2; clone_size: -; cdr3_aa: CASSLSSGGDTGELFF; cdr3_nt: TGTGCCAGCAGCTTGAGTAGCGGGGGGGATACCGGGGAGCTGTTTTTT
d_call: TRBD2; v_call: TRBV5-1; j_call: TRBJ2-1; clone_size: once; cdr3_aa: CASSSLGDYYNEQFF; cdr3_nt: TGCGCCAGCAGTTCCCTAGGGGACTACTACAATGAGCAGTTCTTC
d_call: -; v_call: TRBV4-1; j_call: TRBJ2-7; clone_size: -; cdr3_aa: CASSQELEQYF; cdr3_nt: TGCGCCAGCAGCCAAGAACTCGAGCAGTACTTC
d_call: TRBD2; v_call: TRBV19; j_call: TRBJ2-3; clone_size: -; cdr3_aa: CASSMASGTSTDTQYF; cdr3_nt: TGTGCCAGTAGTATGGCTAGCGGTACTAGCACAGATACGCAGTATTTT
d_call: -; v_call: TRBV9; j_call: TRBJ1-1; clone_size: few; cdr3_aa: CASSGDTKTEAFF; cdr3_nt: TGTGCCAGCAGCGGGGACACAAAGACTGAAGCTTTCTTT
d_call: -; v_call: TRBV24-1; j_call: TRBJ2-1; clone_size: -; cdr3_aa: CATSESTSSYNEQFF; cdr3_nt: TGTGCCACCAGTGAGTCCACGAGCTCCTACAATGAGCAGTTCTTC
d_call: TRBD2; v_call: TRBV19; j_call: TRBJ2-2; clone_size: -; cdr3_aa: CASSPTTRGLARTGELFF; cdr3_nt: TGTGCCAGTAGTCCGACTACTAGGGGACTAGCCCGAACCGGGGAGCTGTTTTTT
d_call: -; v_call: TRBV10-3; j_call: TRBJ1-2; clone_size: -; cdr3_aa: CAISGVGTYYGYTF; cdr3_nt: TGTGCCATCAGTGGAGTCGGGACATACTATGGCTACACCTTC
d_call: TRBD1; v_call: TRBV5-1; j_call: TRBJ1-2; clone_size: -; cdr3_aa: CASSLETGPYGYTF; cdr3_nt: TGCGCCAGCAGCTTGGAGACAGGGCCCTATGGCTACACCTTC
d_call: TRBD2; v_call: TRBV9; j_call: TRBJ2-2; clone_size: -; cdr3_aa: CASSVGASGNTGELFF; cdr3_nt: TGTGCCAGCAGCGTAGGGGCTAGCGGGAACACCGGGGAGCTGTTTTTT
d_call: TRBD2; v_call: TRBV4-3; j_call: TRBJ2-7; clone_size: -; cdr3_aa: CASSQGSSGGAWEQYF; cdr3_nt: TGCGCCAGCAGCCAAGGTTCTAGCGGGGGGGCCTGGGAGCAGTACTTC
d_call: -; v_call: TRBV6-5; j_call: TRBJ2-7; clone_size: -; cdr3_aa: CASSTGWGEQYF; cdr3_nt: TGTGCCAGCAGTACAGGATGGGGCGAGCAGTACTTC
d_call: TRBD1; v_call: TRBV28; j_call: TRBJ2-6; clone_size: -; cdr3_aa: CASSEPGQGGSGANVLTF; cdr3_nt: TGTGCCAGCAGCGAGCCGGGACAGGGAGGATCTGGGGCCAACGTCCTGACTTTC
d_call: TRBD1; v_call: TRBV18; j_call: TRBJ1-2; clone_size: -; cdr3_aa: CASSLVQGAGGYTF; cdr3_nt: TGTGCCAGCTCACTTGTTCAGGGGGCCGGTGGCTACACCTTC
d_call: TRBD1; v_call: TRBV5-1; j_call: TRBJ1-1; clone_size: -; cdr3_aa: CASSLASGQGATEAFF; cdr3_nt: TGCGCCAGCAGCTTGGCATCGGGACAGGGGGCCACTGAAGCTTTCTTT
d_call: TRBD1; v_call: TRBV7-2; j_call: TRBJ2-2; clone_size: once; cdr3_aa: CASSSLGTGNTGELFF; cdr3_nt: TGTGCCAGCAGCTCCCTTGGGACAGGGAACACCGGGGAGCTGTTTTTT
d_call: TRBD1; v_call: TRBV19; j_call: TRBJ2-5; clone_size: -; cdr3_aa: CASSDRVGETQYF; cdr3_nt: TGTGCCAGTAGTGACAGGGTAGGAGAGACCCAGTACTTC
d_call: TRBD1; v_call: TRBV7-8; j_call: TRBJ2-7; clone_size: -; cdr3_aa: CASSLTTGFYYEQYF; cdr3_nt: TGTGCCAGCAGCTTAACGACAGGGTTCTACTACGAGCAGTACTTC
d_call: -; v_call: TRBV27; j_call: TRBJ2-7; clone_size: few; cdr3_aa: CASRSTNEQYF; cdr3_nt: TGTGCCAGCAGGAGTACGAACGAGCAGTACTTC
d_call: TRBD1; v_call: TRBV27; j_call: TRBJ2-7; clone_size: -; cdr3_aa: CASSGWDRRRGEQYF; cdr3_nt: TGTGCCAGCAGTGGCTGGGACAGAAGAAGGGGGGAGCAGTACTTC
d_call: -; v_call: TRBV6-1; j_call: TRBJ2-3; clone_size: -; cdr3_aa: CASSEAERNTQYF; cdr3_nt: TGTGCCAGCAGTGAAGCAGAGCGGAATACGCAGTATTTT
d_call: TRBD1; v_call: TRBV4-1; j_call: TRBJ1-2; clone_size: -; cdr3_aa: CASSQDGTGNIYGYTF; cdr3_nt: TGCGCCAGCAGCCAAGATGGGACAGGGAACATCTATGGCTACACCTTC
d_call: TRBD1; v_call: TRBV6-5; j_call: TRBJ1-5; clone_size: -; cdr3_aa: CASRRDRRNNQPQHF; cdr3_nt: TGTGCCAGCAGACGGGACAGGAGAAACAATCAGCCCCAGCATTTT
d_call: -; v_call: TRBV6-2/TRBV6-3; j_call: TRBJ2-3; clone_size: -; cdr3_aa: CASSLLTRGTSSTDTQYF; cdr3_nt: TGTGCCAGCAGTTTACTCACTCGGGGAACCTCTAGCACAGATACGCAGTATTTT
d_call: -; v_call: TRBV7-3; j_call: TRBJ2-3; clone_size: -; cdr3_aa: CASSLNPPGADTQYF; cdr3_nt: TGTGCCAGCAGCTTAAATCCCCCGGGGGCAGATACGCAGTATTTT
d_call: TRBD2; v_call: TRBV27; j_call: TRBJ2-1; clone_size: few; cdr3_aa: CASSPPTSGRFNEQFF; cdr3_nt: TGTGCCAGCAGTCCCCCGACTAGCGGACGGTTCAATGAGCAGTTCTTC
d_call: TRBD2; v_call: TRBV4-2; j_call: TRBJ2-7; clone_size: -; cdr3_aa: CASSQELAGGITTSSRHEQYF; cdr3_nt: TGTGCCAGCAGCCAAGAGTTAGCGGGGGGTATTACTACGAGCAGTCGCCACGAGCAGTACTTC
d_call: TRBD1; v_call: TRBV19; j_call: TRBJ2-7; clone_size: -; cdr3_aa: CASAYDRGSNEQYF; cdr3_nt: TGTGCCAGTGCCTATGACAGGGGAAGCAACGAGCAGTACTTC
d_call: -; v_call: TRBV4-2; j_call: TRBJ2-6; clone_size: -; cdr3_aa: CASSQDLRAGANVLTF; cdr3_nt: TGTGCCAGCAGCCAAGATCTTCGGGCTGGGGCCAACGTCCTGACTTTC
d_call: TRBD1; v_call: TRBV7-9; j_call: TRBJ2-7; clone_size: -; cdr3_aa: CASSLPGTGETYEQYF; cdr3_nt: TGTGCCAGCAGCTTACCCGGGACAGGGGAAACCTACGAGCAGTACTTC
d_call: TRBD2; v_call: TRBV18; j_call: TRBJ2-3; clone_size: -; cdr3_aa: CASSPPGLAGGTDTQYF; cdr3_nt: TGTGCCAGCTCACCCCCGGGACTAGCGGGGGGCACAGATACGCAGTATTTT
d_call: -; v_call: TRBV5-1; j_call: TRBJ2-5; clone_size: -; cdr3_aa: CASSNGRSGIETQYF; cdr3_nt: TGCGCCAGCAGCAATGGAAGGTCAGGGATAGAGACCCAGTACTTC
d_call: TRBD1; v_call: TRBV11-3; j_call: TRBJ2-2; clone_size: -; cdr3_aa: CASSPGTGVTGELFF; cdr3_nt: TGTGCCAGCAGCCCCGGGACAGGGGTCACCGGGGAGCTGTTTTTT
d_call: TRBD2; v_call: TRBV4-3; j_call: TRBJ2-3; clone_size: once; cdr3_aa: CASSHRGGPTSGSYAGTDTQYF; cdr3_nt: TGCGCCAGCAGCCACCGTGGGGGGCCGACTAGCGGGTCCTACGCGGGCACAGATACGCAGTATTTT
d_call: -; v_call: TRBV5-1; j_call: TRBJ2-5; clone_size: once; cdr3_aa: CASSLFTGNLETQYF; cdr3_nt: TGCGCCAGCAGCTTGTTCACGGGAAATTTGGAGACCCAGTACTTC
d_call: -; v_call: TRBV12-2; j_call: TRBJ2-4; clone_size: -; cdr3_aa: CASRPKRLGVKGDLTKNIQYF; cdr3_nt: TGTGCAAGTCGTCCAAAAAGGCTGGGGGTAAAGGGGGACCTTACCAAAAACATTCAGTACTTC
d_call: -; v_call: TRBV5-4; j_call: TRBJ2-1; clone_size: once; cdr3_aa: CASSWGPARESYNEQFF; cdr3_nt: TGTGCCAGCAGCTGGGGTCCGGCCCGGGAGTCCTACAATGAGCAGTTCTTC
d_call: TRBD1; v_call: TRBV5-1; j_call: TRBJ2-2; clone_size: -; cdr3_aa: CASSPPTGANTGELFF; cdr3_nt: TGCGCCAGCAGCCCTCCGACAGGGGCGAACACCGGGGAGCTGTTTTTT
d_call: TRBD1; v_call: TRBV9; j_call: TRBJ2-3; clone_size: -; cdr3_aa: CASSNDRGAQYF; cdr3_nt: TGTGCCAGCAGCAATGACAGGGGAGCGCAGTATTTT
d_call: -; v_call: TRBV10-3; j_call: TRBJ1-1; clone_size: -; cdr3_aa: CAISGSQGAAGEAFF; cdr3_nt: TGTGCCATCAGTGGGTCTCAAGGGGCGGCGGGAGAAGCTTTCTTT
d_call: -; v_call: TRBV6-1; j_call: TRBJ1-2; clone_size: -; cdr3_aa: CASSESFLSSGGYTF; cdr3_nt: TGTGCCAGCAGTGAGAGTTTCCTTTCAAGCGGGGGCTACACCTTC
d_call: TRBD1; v_call: TRBV18; j_call: TRBJ2-7; clone_size: -; cdr3_aa: CASSPNRGHYEQYF; cdr3_nt: TGTGCCAGCTCACCAAACAGGGGGCACTACGAGCAGTACTTC
d_call: TRBD1; v_call: TRBV3-1/TRBV3-2; j_call: TRBJ1-1; clone_size: -; cdr3_aa: CASSNRGAGTEAFF; cdr3_nt: TGTGCCAGCAGCAACAGGGGGGCGGGCACTGAAGCTTTCTTT
d_call: TRBD2; v_call: TRBV11-2; j_call: TRBJ2-5; clone_size: -; cdr3_aa: CASSLTAGGRGETQYF; cdr3_nt: TGTGCCAGCAGCCTGACCGCGGGGGGGCGCGGGGAGACCCAGTACTTC
d_call: TRBD1; v_call: TRBV4-3; j_call: TRBJ1-2; clone_size: -; cdr3_aa: CASSPLLQGGGNGYTF; cdr3_nt: TGCGCCAGCAGCCCCCTCCTGCAAGGGGGCGGAAATGGCTACACCTTC
d_call: -; v_call: TRBV9; j_call: TRBJ2-5; clone_size: once; cdr3_aa: CASSLRRGQETQYF; cdr3_nt: TGTGCCAGCAGCCTCCGAAGGGGGCAAGAGACCCAGTACTTC